The text below deals with one T cell receptor (beta chain). This clone was recorded once. The clone's antigen remains unknown. One base away there is no much larger clone; base qualities are not given. The cohort consisted of some 670 healthy bone marrow donors. Cohort members were all nominally healthy when sampled, although unrecorded immune exposures were likely present. The donor was CMV seropositive and belonged to the group of about 290 seropositive cohort members. A peripheral blood sample was collected from each donor, and TCR beta sequencing was performed on peripheral blood mononuclear cells. The Qiagen DNeasy Blood Extraction Kit was used to extract genomic DNA from the blood cell samples. Library preparation employed the immunoSEQ multiplex PCR assay. For the multiplex PCR, a mixture combining 60 forward primers for TCR Vbeta segments and 13 reverse primers for TCR Jbeta segments was used. The CDR3 region of rearranged TCR beta genes was amplified from genomic DNA by a multiplex PCR assay. The amplified TCR beta libraries were sequenced on the Illumina HiSeq System as 87-base-pair reads. Concerning the study's data processing: A later analysis counted 65 million to 90 million unique TCR beta chains across the 650 to 800 repertoires, and some 12 million of these chains were shared by at least two donors. Raw reads were error-corrected and collapsed into unique sequences with a nearest-neighbor algorithm that merged closely related sequences to remove PCR and sequencing errors. Alignment of CDR3 sequences to IMGT reference sequences was used to assign V, D and J gene segments. For a sequence to be retained, a match of at least six nucleotides to both a V gene segment and a J gene segment was required. Rearrangements were classified as productive when the CDR3 lacked stop codons and remained in frame with V and J, and all other rearrangements were classified as non-productive. CDR3 was defined by IMGT convention, running from the second conserved V-encoded cysteine to the conserved J-encoded phenylalanine. The earlier analysis of about 590 of the donors excluded sequences that lacked an unambiguous match to a single V gene segment. In an earlier analysis of 450 to 700 of the donors, V segments were called functional above 56.7% productive rearrangements and were called segregating when the between-donor standard deviation exceeded 5%. A statistical classification framework was built for diagnosing cytomegalovirus status from the catalog of TCR beta chain sequences. In a later analysis, V and J genes were assigned by comparing TCR nucleotide sequences against IMGT/GENE-DB human TR gene sequences. A later analysis assigned CDR3 sequences and most-parsimonious VDJ recombination scenarios with the TCRdist pipeline. In a later analysis, each TCR beta chain was defined by its CDR3 amino acid sequence together with its V-gene family, and reads lacking a unique V-gene family were excluded. A later analysis removed roughly 590 highly shared, low-generation-probability nucleotide sequences to deal with suspected cross-contamination and a sequencing artifact. For each public chain, a later analysis derived a clonal expansion index from normalized ranks of inferred template counts within each repertoire. A later analysis computed generation probabilities with a VDJ recombination model fitted to out-of-frame rearrangements, and checked the results against IGoR. Hypergeometric tests were used in a later analysis to score TCR-TCR, TCR-HLA and TCR-CMV co-occurrence, with a repertoire-size bias correction applied to the TCR pairs. In a later analysis, false discovery rates were estimated by permuting HLA or CMV assignments 20 times. A later analysis grouped co-occurring TCRs with DBSCAN, adding TCRdist sequence similarity when clustering within HLA-allele-positive subsets. Co-occurrence clustering excluded repertoires with fewer than 30,000 or more than 120,000 public chains, plus five with anomalous nucleotide sharing. TCRdb re-hosts the immuneACCESS table, in-frame sequences only. Its copies lack some clones; in the studies checked, an unresolved V gene accounts for under half of them, and the cause for the rest is not known. V and J calls and clone size follow that table, whereas D and trimming were derived from the DNA. The sample table shows 160,000 or so clones, and about 72% are seen once. The top ten constitute around 2.2% of the sample.

These data are taken from a study of cytomegalovirus exposure and HLA in healthy donors listed by TCRdb under 2017. In the study overall: An earlier analysis of several hundred of the donors reported 250 to 300 Gb of sequence data and about 100 million unique TCR beta sequences from 150 million to 200 million T cells. The T cell repertoires of some 670 subjects were profiled by immunosequencing and related to cytomegalovirus serostatus. The study aimed to test whether cataloging public T cell receptors could reveal signatures of past pathogen exposure. To study patterns of TCR occurrence, a later analysis re-analyzed previously published TCR beta repertoires from 650 to 750 donors and added high-resolution HLA genotyping. In an earlier analysis of 500 to 650 of the donors, high-throughput TCR beta sequencing was used to judge whether each TCR beta V gene segment behaved as functional or pseudogenic. About five DR-DQ haplotypes were treated as single units for association and clustering because of strong linkage in the cohort. Typing coverage differed by locus: A, B, C, DRB1 and DQB1 were typed in roughly 629-630 donors, DQA1 in about 560, DPA1 in roughly 590, and DPB1 in 472. To predict cytomegalovirus infection status, the study combined high-throughput TCR immunosequencing, statistical association of individual TCRs with disease status, and machine learning. All discovery cohort repertoires had been generated on a single sequencing platform. Donor age, sex, ethnicity and CMV serostatus were compiled together with the repertoire data. HLA typing included class I and class II loci at four-digit resolution. Genome-wide SNP genotypes for about 65% of the 666 donors were used in a later genetic analysis, which treated that subset as a discovery cohort. The genetic ancestry cluster associated with self-reported Caucasian donors included roughly 84% of the roughly 400 genotyped donors. Among some 410 genotyped donors of the cohort, an average of about 240,000 unique TCR beta nucleotide sequences were sequenced per donor, 15% to 20% of them non-productive. Around 300 gigabases of sequencing data and approximately 84 million unique TCR sequences were included in an early release covering about 700 HLA-typed donors. In the later analysis, no new phenotypic data were used to find candidate immune exposures; instead, reliance was placed on TCR beta sequences and their occurrence across donors. Along with the roughly 710-subject first cohort, a separate validation cohort of over 90 different subjects was used.

General findings and caveats noted by the study authors: A later genetic analysis associated a missense DCLRE1C variant with V-gene and J-gene trimming of TCR beta chains, and an independent cohort replicated the association. In a later genetic analysis, fewer N-insertions in productive TCRs were reported among donors in an Asian-associated ancestry cluster than the roughly 700-donor mean. The study listed 164 TCR beta chains as associated with cytomegalovirus. A few of the identified cytomegalovirus-associated TCR beta chains were confirmed in vitro to be specific for cytomegalovirus antigens. A later analysis found that HLA-associated TCR beta chains were more clonally expanded and had lower generation probabilities than equally common non-associated chains. In both the original and validation cohorts, the classifier was reported to diagnose cytomegalovirus status with high specificity and sensitivity. Because counts were too low, some 17 rarely observed V segments, including chromosome 9 orphons, were excluded from the earlier analysis of a few hundred of the donors. Correlated functional status among segregating V segments might reflect linkage disequilibrium, but an unknown experimental factor could not be ruled out. Because HLA typing was unavailable for some donors at each locus, only the typed subset was used in association tests. Presence/absence analyses assumed roughly uniform sequencing depth across donors, an assumption that may not hold. In a later analysis, most CMV-associated TCR beta chains were found to appear HLA-restricted, with HLA associations seemingly driven largely by CMV exposure. Immune exposure information for the cohort was limited to CMV serostatus. In a later analysis, the rate of TCR association differed among HLA loci, with DRB1 alleles having the most associated TCRs and HLA-C alleles having the fewest. In a later analysis, several top co-occurrence clusters were reported to appear linked to parvovirus B19, influenza, CMV and Epstein-Barr virus. A further reported finding was that TCR beta sequences accurately predicted the HLA-A and HLA-B alleles for most subjects in the first cohort. Specific HLA alleles were associated with 18,000 or so TCR beta sequences at a false discovery rate of 0.05 in a later analysis. The authors suggested that the approach could potentially be generalized to other disease states and immunological phenotypes. A cluster of highly shared sequence variants was judged likely to represent a technical artifact of the sequencing pipeline. This cohort had only TCR beta chains sequenced, and the lack of alpha or paired-chain data limited which features could be detected. When HLA alleles, especially DR and DQ, strongly co-occurred, TCR associations were difficult to assign to individual alleles. In an earlier analysis of approximately 600 of the donors, most TCR beta V segments were observed in productive rearrangements about 90% or about 30% of the time, broadly matching IMGT annotations. Across donors, most TCR sequences were observed very rarely, whereas some public TCRs were present in many individuals.

The specimen sequenced was PBMCs. The clonotype originates from a man aged 45-65 years in good health and CMV-seropositive.

The CDR3 here reads CATTRHVATNEKLFF. DNA sequence: TGCGCCACCACAAGACACGTAGCAACTAATGAAAAACTGTTTTTT. This receptor chain uses TRBV4-3 and TRBJ1-4, with no confident D gene call. Trimming costs V 10 bases and J 0 bases, and their ends lie 15 bases apart. From the cysteine through the phenylalanine, the CDR3 covers 15 amino acids. CDR3 DNA only is kept here, 45 bases in frame from base 1. CDR1 and CDR2 are drawn from the germline V gene: LGHNA, YSLEER.